The clone carrying this T cell receptor beta chain was counted many times. These data come from a study of T-cell reconstitution after alpha-beta-depleted transplantation in children. V gave up 0 bases and J gave up 0 bases; unmatched junction bases: 6. Germline V CDR1 and CDR2: LGHNA, YNFKEQ. The CDR3 runs 17 residues. Library preparation (for TCRbeta) was performed with unique molecular identifiers. TCRdb independently ran MiXCR on the PCR reads; one entry per CDR3 protein. The table has about 600,000 distinct CDR3 sequences, more than 9% seen once. The source of this sequence is a human donor who donated a stem cell graft to a child with acute myeloid leukemia. This specimen was PBMCs from the stem cell graft donor, taken from the stem cell graft. This sequence joins TRBV4-2 and TRBJ2-3, with 7 bases matching TRBD2. The CDR3 DNA follows: TGTGCCAGCAGCCAAGAAGTAGCGGGCCAAAGCACAGATACGCAGTATTTT. Translated: CASSQEVAGQSTDTQYF.